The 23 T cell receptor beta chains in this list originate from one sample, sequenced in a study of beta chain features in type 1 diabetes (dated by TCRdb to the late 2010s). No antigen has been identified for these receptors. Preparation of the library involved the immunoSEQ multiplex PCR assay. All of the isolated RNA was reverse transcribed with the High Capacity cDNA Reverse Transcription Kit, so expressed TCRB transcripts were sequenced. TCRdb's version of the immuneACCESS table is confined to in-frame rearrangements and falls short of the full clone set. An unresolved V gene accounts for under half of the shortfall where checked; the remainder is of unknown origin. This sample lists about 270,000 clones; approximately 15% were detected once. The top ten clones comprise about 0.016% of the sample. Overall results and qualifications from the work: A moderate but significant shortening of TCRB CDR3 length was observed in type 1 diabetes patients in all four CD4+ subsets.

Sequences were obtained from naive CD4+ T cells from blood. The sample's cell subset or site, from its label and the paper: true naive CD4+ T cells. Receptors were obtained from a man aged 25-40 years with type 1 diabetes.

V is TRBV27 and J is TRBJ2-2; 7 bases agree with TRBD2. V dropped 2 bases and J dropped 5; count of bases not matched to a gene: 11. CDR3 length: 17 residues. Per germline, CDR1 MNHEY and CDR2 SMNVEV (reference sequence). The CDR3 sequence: CASSLNGGRGGTGELFF. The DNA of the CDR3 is TGTGCCAGCAGTTTAAACGGCGGGAGAGGAGGGACCGGGGAGCTGTTTTTT.

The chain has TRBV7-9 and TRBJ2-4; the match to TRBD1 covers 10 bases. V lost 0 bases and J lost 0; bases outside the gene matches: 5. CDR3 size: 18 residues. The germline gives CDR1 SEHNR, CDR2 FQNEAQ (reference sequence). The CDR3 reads CASSLAGQGFLAKNIQYF. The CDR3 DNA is TGTGCCAGCAGCTTAGCGGGACAGGGGTTTCTAGCCAAAAACATTCAGTACTTC. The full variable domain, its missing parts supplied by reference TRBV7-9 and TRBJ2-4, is DTGVSQNPRHKITKRGQNVTFRCDPISEHNRLYWYRQTLGQGPEFLTYFQNEAQLEKSRLLSDRFSAERPKGSFSTLEIQRTEQGDSAMYLCASSLAGQGFLAKNIQYFGAGTRLSVL.

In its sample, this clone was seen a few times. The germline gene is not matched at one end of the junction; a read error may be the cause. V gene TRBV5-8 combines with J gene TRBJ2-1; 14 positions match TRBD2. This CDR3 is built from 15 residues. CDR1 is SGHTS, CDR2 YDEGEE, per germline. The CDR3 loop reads CASRLGLAGEDEQFF. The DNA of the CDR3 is TGTGCCAGCAGGTTGGGACTAGCGGGAGAAGATGAGCAGTTCTTC.

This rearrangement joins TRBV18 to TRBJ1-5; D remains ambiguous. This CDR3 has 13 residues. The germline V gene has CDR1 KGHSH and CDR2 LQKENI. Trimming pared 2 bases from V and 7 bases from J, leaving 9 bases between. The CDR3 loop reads CASSPGEFQPQHF. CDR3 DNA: TGTGCCAGCTCACCAGGAGAATTCCAGCCCCAGCATTTT.

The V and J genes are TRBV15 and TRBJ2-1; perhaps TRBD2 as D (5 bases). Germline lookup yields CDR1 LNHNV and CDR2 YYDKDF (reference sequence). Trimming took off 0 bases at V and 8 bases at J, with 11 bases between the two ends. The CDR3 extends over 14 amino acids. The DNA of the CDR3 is TGTGCCACCAGCAGAGATTCGGGGTCGCATGAGCAGTTCTTC. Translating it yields CATSRDSGSHEQFF.

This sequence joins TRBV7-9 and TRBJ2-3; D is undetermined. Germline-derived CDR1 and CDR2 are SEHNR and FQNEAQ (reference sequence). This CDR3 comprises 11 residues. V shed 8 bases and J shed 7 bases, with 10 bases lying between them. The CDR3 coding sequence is TGTGCCAGCGCCGCTAAGAATACGCAGTATTTT. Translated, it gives CASAAKNTQYF.

CDR3 DNA sequence: TGTGCCAGCTTCCCTTTGGGGACAGGGAAGACTGAAGCTTTCTTT. This encodes CASFPLGTGKTEAFF. The chain has TRBV28 and TRBJ1-1; 9 bases map to TRBD1. J was trimmed by 5 bases and V by 8 bases; bases with no gene match: 12. The CDR3 runs 15 residues. The germline V gene encodes CDR1 MDHEN and CDR2 SYDVKM.

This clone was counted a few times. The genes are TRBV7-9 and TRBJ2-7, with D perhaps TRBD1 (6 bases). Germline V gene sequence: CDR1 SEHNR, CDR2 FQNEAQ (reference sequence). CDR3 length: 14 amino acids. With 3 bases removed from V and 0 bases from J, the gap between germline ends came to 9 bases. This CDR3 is CASSFLDSSYEQYF. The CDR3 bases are TGTGCCAGCAGCTTCCTGGACAGCTCCTACGAGCAGTACTTC. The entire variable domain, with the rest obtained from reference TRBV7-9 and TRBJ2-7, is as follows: DTGVSQNPRHKITKRGQNVTFRCDPISEHNRLYWYRQTLGQGPEFLTYFQNEAQLEKSRLLSDRFSAERPKGSFSTLEIQRTEQGDSAMYLCASSFLDSSYEQYFGPGTRLTVT.

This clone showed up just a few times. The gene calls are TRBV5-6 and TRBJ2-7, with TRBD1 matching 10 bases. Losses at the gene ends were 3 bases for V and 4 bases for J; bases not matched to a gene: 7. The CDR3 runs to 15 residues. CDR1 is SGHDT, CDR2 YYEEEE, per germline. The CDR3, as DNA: TGTGCCAGCAGCTGGGACAGGGGCACCTATTACGAGCAGTACTTC. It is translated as CASSWDRGTYYEQYF. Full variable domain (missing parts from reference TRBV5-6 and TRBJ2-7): DAGVTQSPTHLIKTRGQQVTLRCSPKSGHDTVSWYQQALGQGPQFIFQYYEEEERQRGNFPDRFSGHQFPNYSSELNVNALLLGDSALYLCASSWDRGTYYEQYFGPGTRLTVT.

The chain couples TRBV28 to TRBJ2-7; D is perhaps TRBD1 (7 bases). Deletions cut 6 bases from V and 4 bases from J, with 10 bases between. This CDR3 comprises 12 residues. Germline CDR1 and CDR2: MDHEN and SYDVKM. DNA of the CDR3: TGTGCCAGCAGGCAGGGGGGTTACGAGCAGTACTTC. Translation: CASRQGGYEQYF.

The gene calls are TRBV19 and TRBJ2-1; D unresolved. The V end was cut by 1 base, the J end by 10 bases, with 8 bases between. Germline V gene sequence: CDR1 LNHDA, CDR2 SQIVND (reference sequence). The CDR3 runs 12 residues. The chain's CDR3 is CASSIVGGEQFF. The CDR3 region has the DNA TGTGCCAGTAGTATAGTCGGCGGAGAGCAGTTCTTC.

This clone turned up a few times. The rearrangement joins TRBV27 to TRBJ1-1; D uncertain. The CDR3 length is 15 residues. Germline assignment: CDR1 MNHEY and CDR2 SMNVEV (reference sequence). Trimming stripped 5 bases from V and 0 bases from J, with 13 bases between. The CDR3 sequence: CASSLGTTMNTEAFF. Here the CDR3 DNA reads TGTGCCAGCAGTCTAGGTACCACCATGAACACTGAAGCTTTCTTT.

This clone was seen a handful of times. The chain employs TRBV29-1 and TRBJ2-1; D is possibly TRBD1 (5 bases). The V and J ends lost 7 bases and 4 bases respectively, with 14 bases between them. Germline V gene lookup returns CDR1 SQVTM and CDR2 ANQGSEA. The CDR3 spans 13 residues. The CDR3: CSGGPDSYNEQFF. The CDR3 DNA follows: TGCAGCGGGGGCCCAGACAGTTACAATGAGCAGTTCTTC.

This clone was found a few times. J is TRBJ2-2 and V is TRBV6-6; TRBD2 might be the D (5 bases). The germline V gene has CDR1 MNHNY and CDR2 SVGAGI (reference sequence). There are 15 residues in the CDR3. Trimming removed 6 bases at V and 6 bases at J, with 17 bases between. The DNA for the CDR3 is TGTGCCAGCAGCCTACAGACTACCGGCGCCGGGGAGCTGTTTTTT. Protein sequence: CASSLQTTGAGELFF.

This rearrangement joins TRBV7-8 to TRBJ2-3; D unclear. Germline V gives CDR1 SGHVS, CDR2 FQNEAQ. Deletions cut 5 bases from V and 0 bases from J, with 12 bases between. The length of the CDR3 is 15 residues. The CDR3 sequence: CASSVQMTSTDTQYF. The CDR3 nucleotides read TGTGCCAGCAGCGTCCAGATGACTAGCACAGATACGCAGTATTTT.

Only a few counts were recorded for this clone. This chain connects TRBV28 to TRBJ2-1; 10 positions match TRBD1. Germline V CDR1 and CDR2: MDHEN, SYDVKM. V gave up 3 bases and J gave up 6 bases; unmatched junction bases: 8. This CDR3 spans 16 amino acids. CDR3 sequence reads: CASSLLTGQGRNEQFF. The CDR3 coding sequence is TGTGCCAGCAGTTTGTTAACGGGACAGGGGCGCAATGAGCAGTTCTTC. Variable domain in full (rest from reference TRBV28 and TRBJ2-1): DVKVTQSSRYLVKRTGEKVFLECVQDMDHENMFWYRQDPGLGLRLIYFSYDVKMKEKGDIPEGYSVSREKKERFSLILESASTNQTSMYLCASSLLTGQGRNEQFFGPGTRLTVL.

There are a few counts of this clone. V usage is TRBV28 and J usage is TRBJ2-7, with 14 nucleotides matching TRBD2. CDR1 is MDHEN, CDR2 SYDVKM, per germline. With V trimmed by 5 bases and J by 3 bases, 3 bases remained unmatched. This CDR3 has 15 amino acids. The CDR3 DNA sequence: TGTGCCAGCAGTCTGGGGACTAGCGGGAGCTACGAGCAGTACTTC. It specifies CASSLGTSGSYEQYF.

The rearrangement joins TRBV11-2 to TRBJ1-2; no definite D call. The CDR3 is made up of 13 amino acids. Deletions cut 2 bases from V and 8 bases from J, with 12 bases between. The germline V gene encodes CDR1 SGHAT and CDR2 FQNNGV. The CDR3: CASSLSREEGYTF. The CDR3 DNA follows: TGTGCCAGCAGCTTATCGCGGGAAGAAGGCTACACCTTC.

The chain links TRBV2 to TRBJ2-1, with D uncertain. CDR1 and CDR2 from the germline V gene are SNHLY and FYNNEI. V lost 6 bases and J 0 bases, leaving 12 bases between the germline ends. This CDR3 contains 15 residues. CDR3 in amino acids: CASRSLVSSYNEQFF. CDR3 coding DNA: TGTGCCAGCAGGAGCTTGGTGAGCTCCTACAATGAGCAGTTCTTC.

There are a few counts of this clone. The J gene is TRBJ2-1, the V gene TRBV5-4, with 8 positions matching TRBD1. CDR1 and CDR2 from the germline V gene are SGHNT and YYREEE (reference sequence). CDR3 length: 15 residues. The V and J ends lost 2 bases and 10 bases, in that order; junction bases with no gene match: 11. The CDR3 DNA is TGTGCCAGCAGCTTTGATCAGGGGGCGTTCACGGAGCAGTTCTTC. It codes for CASSFDQGAFTEQFF.

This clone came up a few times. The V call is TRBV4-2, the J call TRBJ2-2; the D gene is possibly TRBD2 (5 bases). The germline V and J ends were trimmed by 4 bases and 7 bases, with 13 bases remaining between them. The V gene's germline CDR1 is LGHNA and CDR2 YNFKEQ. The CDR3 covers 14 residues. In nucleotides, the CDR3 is TGTGCCAGCAGCCGACTTGGCGGAGGCGGGGAGCTGTTTTTT. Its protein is CASSRLGGGGELFF.

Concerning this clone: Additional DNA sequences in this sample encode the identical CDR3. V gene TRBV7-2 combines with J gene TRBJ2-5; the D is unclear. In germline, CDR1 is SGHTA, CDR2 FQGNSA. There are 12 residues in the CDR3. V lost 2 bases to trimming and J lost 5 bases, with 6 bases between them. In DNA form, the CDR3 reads TGTGCCAGCAGCTTAAGGCGGGAGACCCAGTACTTC. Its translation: CASSLRRETQYF.

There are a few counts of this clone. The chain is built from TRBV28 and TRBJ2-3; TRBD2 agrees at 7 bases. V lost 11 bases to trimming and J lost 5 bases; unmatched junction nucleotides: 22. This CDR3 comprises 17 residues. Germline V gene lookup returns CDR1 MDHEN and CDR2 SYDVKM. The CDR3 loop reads CARHSEGTGLGEDTQYF. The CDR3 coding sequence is TGTGCCCGCCACTCGGAGGGTACAGGACTAGGTGAAGATACGCAGTATTTT.